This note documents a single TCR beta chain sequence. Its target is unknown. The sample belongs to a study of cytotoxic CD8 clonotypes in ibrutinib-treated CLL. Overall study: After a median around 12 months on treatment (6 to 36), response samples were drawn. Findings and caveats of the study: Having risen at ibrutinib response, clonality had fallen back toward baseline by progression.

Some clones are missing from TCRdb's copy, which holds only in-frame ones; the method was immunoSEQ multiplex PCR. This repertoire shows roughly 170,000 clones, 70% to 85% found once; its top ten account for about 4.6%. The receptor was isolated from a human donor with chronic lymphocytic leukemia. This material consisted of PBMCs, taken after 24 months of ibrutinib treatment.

This CDR3 reads CASSPGREQYF. The CDR3, as DNA: TGTGCCAGCAGTCCTGGGCGGGAGCAGTACTTC. The chain employs TRBV6-6 and TRBJ2-7; D is uncertain. V was trimmed by 5 bases and J by 7 bases, leaving 9 bases between them. The CDR3 consists of 11 residues. CDR1 and CDR2 (germline): MNHNY, SVGAGI (reference sequence).